Following are 5 T cell receptor beta chains from one sample sequenced in a study of persistence of HIV-infected CD4 T cells. The libraries were made with immunoSEQ version 4 in survey mode. The data were produced by immunoSEQ multiplex PCR, yet TCRdb's version contains in-frame clones alone and is incomplete. Of approximately 31,000 clones in the sample, 82% were seen once. No cognate antigen is known for these TCRs. The stimulus was lysate of CMV-infected fibroblasts, about 10 ug/mL. Memory cells lacking CD40L and CD69 with high CD45RO were sorted. This specimen was CD4+ T cells sorted from PBMCs after approximately 19-hour stimulation, taken from a patient who received antiretroviral therapy. These receptors came from an adult man with HIV who was CMV-seropositive.

Only a few counts were recorded for this clone. This chain connects TRBV6-6 to TRBJ2-1; D is tentatively TRBD1 or TRBD2 (5 bases each). Trimming pared 7 bases from V and 4 bases from J, leaving 14 bases between. Germline-derived CDR1 and CDR2 are MNHNY and SVGAGI (reference sequence). The CDR3 runs 14 residues. Here the CDR3 DNA reads TGTGCCAGCATCCAAGACGGGGCGTACAATGAGCAGTTCTTC. This sequence encodes CASIQDGAYNEQFF.

V gene TRBV19 combines with J gene TRBJ1-4; D ambiguous. Germline-derived CDR1 and CDR2 are LNHDA and SQIVND (reference sequence). V was clipped by 5 bases and J by 4 bases, with 11 bases between them. The CDR3 loop spans 14 amino acids. The CDR3 nucleotides are TGTGCCAGTAGTTTCCAGCCTCTTAATGAAAAACTGTTTTTT. Translation: CASSFQPLNEKLFF.

The chain is built from TRBV5-1 and TRBJ1-2; 8 bases match TRBD1. V was pared by 1 base and J by 0 bases, with 8 bases of the junction left unmatched. In germline, CDR1 is SGHRS, CDR2 YFSETQ. The CDR3 is 17 amino acids. CDR3 loop: CASSLSGTGKANYGYTF. In DNA form, the CDR3 reads TGCGCCAGCAGCTTGAGCGGGACAGGAAAAGCTAACTATGGCTACACCTTC.

The genes are TRBV5-1 and TRBJ1-1; 7 nucleotides match TRBD1. With V trimmed by 3 bases and J by 5 bases, 10 bases remained unmatched. This CDR3 contains 15 residues. Germline V gene sequence: CDR1 SGHRS, CDR2 YFSETQ. As DNA, the CDR3 is TGCGCCAGCAGCTCCGGACAGGCTGGGAGAACTGAAGCTTTCTTT. Translated: CASSSGQAGRTEAFF. The full variable domain, rest sourced from reference TRBV5-1 and TRBJ1-1, is KAGVTQTPRYLIKTRGQQVTLSCSPISGHRSVSWYQQTPGQGLQFLFEYFSETQRNKGNFPGRFSGRQFSNSRSEMNVSTLELGDSALYLCASSSGQAGRTEAFFGQGTRLTVV.

Only a few counts were recorded for this clone. The gene calls are TRBV1 and TRBJ1-6; the table calls TRBD1, which could not be checked here. TRBV1 is annotated as a pseudogene. CDR3 length equals 19 residues. In nucleotides, the CDR3 is TGCACCAGCAGCCAAGATCGCGGGGAGTACAGGGGCGTGTGCTCACCCCTCCACTTT. As protein: CTSSQDRGEYRGVCSPLHF.